A selection of T cell receptor beta chains follows, all from one sample in a study of CD8 T cells in Susac syndrome. TCRdb processed the immunoSEQ multiplex PCR reads anew with MiXCR; each CDR3 protein has one entry. In the table there are approximately 190,000 distinct CDR3 sequences, over 85% of which are singletons. The sample taken for sequencing was CD4+ T cells from PBMCs. The receptors were gathered from a human donor in good health. Each CDR3 is given with its conserved first and last residue. D genes are given only for firm matches. Where a row states a size, it is once, few, many or the class of an expanded clone; other rows omit it.

D gene	V gene	J gene	clone size	CDR3 DNA	CDR3 protein
NA	TRBV7-9	TRBJ2-4	NA	TGTGCCAGCAGCTCTCACGTACTAGCCCAAGCCAAAAACATTCAGTACTTC	CASSSHVLAQAKNIQYF
NA	TRBV19	TRBJ1-4	NA	TGTGCCAGTAGTATAGGGGTCCCCGGGAATGAAAAACTGTTTTTT	CASSIGVPGNEKLFF
NA	TRBV7-2	TRBJ1-2	NA	TGTGCCAGCAGCCCAGCAGTATACTCCTATGGCTACACCTTC	CASSPAVYSYGYTF
NA	TRBV12-3/TRBV12-4	TRBJ1-5	NA	TGTGCCAGCAGTTTCCAGGGAAGGGCCAATCAGCCCCAGCATTTT	CASSFQGRANQPQHF
NA	TRBV12-3/TRBV12-4	TRBJ1-6	NA	TGTGCCAGCAGTTTTAAGCACCTTGGCAGCCCATCCCACTTT	CASSFKHLGSPSHF
TRBD1	TRBV5-1	TRBJ2-2	once	TGCGCCAGCAGCAGTACAGGGGACGCGAACACCGGGGAGCTGTTTTTT	CASSSTGDANTGELFF
NA	TRBV14	TRBJ1-1	NA	TGTGCCACCATTAAAACAGGGATTTGGACTGAAGCTTTCTTT	CATIKTGIWTEAFF
TRBD1	TRBV27	TRBJ2-5	NA	TGTGCCAGCAGTCCTATGGACAGGGCACGGGAGACCCAGTACTTC	CASSPMDRARETQYF
NA	TRBV5-4	TRBJ2-3	NA	TGTGCCAGCAGCTGGGGACGCGCAGATACGCAGTATTTT	CASSWGRADTQYF
NA	TRBV5-1	TRBJ1-1	NA	TGCGCCAGCAGCTTGGGGACGGTCGTGGGGACTGAAGCTTTCTTT	CASSLGTVVGTEAFF
TRBD2	TRBV24-1	TRBJ2-1	NA	TGTGCCACCAGTGACGCGACTAGCGGGGGGTCTTACAATGAGCAGTTCTTC	CATSDATSGGSYNEQFF
NA	TRBV6-6	TRBJ2-7	NA	TGTGCCAGCAGTCTGGGACTGAGCGAGCAGTACTTC	CASSLGLSEQYF
TRBD1	TRBV6-1	TRBJ1-6	NA	TGTGCCAGCAGCCCCCAAGGGGGCGGGGGTGGTTCACCCCTCCACTTT	CASSPQGGGGGSPLHF
NA	TRBV7-2	TRBJ2-7	NA	TGTGCCAGCAGCTTAGTTTCTAACGAGCAGTACTTC	CASSLVSNEQYF
NA	TRBV5-1	TRBJ2-2	NA	TGCGCCAGCAGCTTGCCGACAGTAAACACCGGGGAGCTGTTTTTT	CASSLPTVNTGELFF
NA	TRBV7-2	TRBJ1-2	NA	TGTGCCAGCAGCTCCCGGGGGGGACGATCCTATGGCTACACCTTC	CASSSRGGRSYGYTF
NA	TRBV4-3	TRBJ2-3	once	TGCGCCAGCAGCCGACGACTCGGAGATACGCAGTATTTT	CASSRRLGDTQYF
TRBD1	TRBV10-3	TRBJ2-7	NA	TGTGCCATCAGTCGGGACAGGGATAGCGAGCAGTACTTC	CAISRDRDSEQYF
NA	TRBV30	TRBJ1-5	NA	TGTGCCTGGAGTGTACGAGGGGTCAATCAGCCCCAGCATTTT	CAWSVRGVNQPQHF
NA	TRBV30	TRBJ1-6	NA	TGTGCCTGGAGCGAAGGGAGGAATTCACCCCTCCACTTT	CAWSEGRNSPLHF
TRBD2	TRBV20-1	TRBJ2-1	NA	TGCAGTGCTAGGGCTAGCGGGGGTTCTTCCTACAATGAGCAGTTCTTC	CSARASGGSSYNEQFF
NA	TRBV30	TRBJ2-6	once	TGTGCCTGGACGCGGACCGGGGCCAACGTCCTGACTTTC	CAWTRTGANVLTF
NA	TRBV7-9	TRBJ2-3	NA	TGTGCCAGCAGCTCATCAGGAGATACGCAGTATTTT	CASSSSGDTQYF
TRBD2	TRBV7-9	TRBJ2-4	NA	TGTGCCAGCAGCTTAGCGCAACTAGCGGGGGCCAAAAACATTCAGTACTTC	CASSLAQLAGAKNIQYF
NA	TRBV19	TRBJ2-3	NA	TGTGCCAGTAGTATCGTGGATACGCAGTATTTT	CASSIVDTQYF
NA	TRBV19	TRBJ2-1	once	TGTGCCAGTAGTACTGGACTGAAGCAGTTCTTC	CASSTGLKQFF
NA	TRBV7-2	TRBJ1-2	few	TGTGCCAGCAGCTTAGAGTCGAACTATGGCTACACCTTC	CASSLESNYGYTF